The clone carrying this T cell receptor beta chain turned up a few times. This entry is derived from a study of T cells after yellow fever vaccination. TCRdb used MiXCR to reprocess the 5' RACE reads, holding one entry per CDR3 protein. This sample has about 510,000 distinct CDR3 sequences, with roughly a fifth found just once. The specimen comprised PBMCs, sampled approximately 20 days after the first yellow fever vaccination. The TCR was taken from a man younger than 35 who received the YFV17D yellow fever vaccine.

The CDR3 loop reads CSVERTGGEGTEAFF. CDR3 nucleotide sequence: TGCAGCGTTGAACGAACAGGGGGCGAGGGCACTGAAGCTTTCTTT. The chain joins TRBV29-1 to TRBJ1-1, with 9 bases aligning to TRBD1. Germline V CDR1 and CDR2: SQVTM, ANQGSEA. The CDR3 loop spans 15 amino acids. The junction had 8 bases not matched to a gene; V was cut back by 2 bases and J by 4 bases.